This T cell receptor beta chain emerged from a study of beta chain features in type 1 diabetes. Study-wide points: Cells with high TCR expression could be over-represented by cDNA sequencing. Insertion counts at VDJ junctions were lower in type 1 diabetes patients, who also showed more deletions there. Shortening of TCRB CDR3s, moderate but significant, appeared in all four CD4+ subsets of Type 1 diabetes patients. HLA influence on TCRB rearrangement stayed unresolved here.

Sequenced material consisted of expressed TCRB transcripts (all of the isolated RNA was reverse transcribed). Libraries were prepared by immunoSEQ multiplex PCR; TCRdb keeps only in-frame clonotypes and omits some of them. The repertoire includes a few hundred thousand clones, approximately 15% of them detected once, and roughly 0.02% sits in the top ten. The germline CDR1 and CDR2 sequences are GTSNPN and SVGIG (reference sequence). The V and J ends lost 0 bases and 7 bases, in that order; junction bases with no gene match: 6. This CDR3 spans 15 amino acids. A note on this clone: Its antigen remains unidentified.

The TCR sequence derives from a man aged 25 to 40 with type 1 diabetes. Specimen: naive CD4+ T cells from blood. The genes are TRBV30 and TRBJ1-6; 7 bases align to TRBD1. CDR3 in amino acids: CAWSVRTGRNSPLHF. The CDR3 DNA reads as TGTGCCTGGAGTGTTAGGACAGGAAGGAATTCACCCCTCCACTTT.